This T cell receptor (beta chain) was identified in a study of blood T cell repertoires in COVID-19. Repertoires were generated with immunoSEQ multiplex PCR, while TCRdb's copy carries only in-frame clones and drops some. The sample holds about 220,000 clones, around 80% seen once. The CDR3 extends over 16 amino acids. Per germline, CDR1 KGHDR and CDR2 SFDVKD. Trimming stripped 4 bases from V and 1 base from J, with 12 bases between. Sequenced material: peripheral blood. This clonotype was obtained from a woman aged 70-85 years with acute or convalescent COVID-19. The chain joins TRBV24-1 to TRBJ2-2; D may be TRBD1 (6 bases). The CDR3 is CATSEIRQENTGELFF. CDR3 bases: TGTGCCACCAGTGAGATTCGACAGGAGAACACCGGGGAGCTGTTTTTT.